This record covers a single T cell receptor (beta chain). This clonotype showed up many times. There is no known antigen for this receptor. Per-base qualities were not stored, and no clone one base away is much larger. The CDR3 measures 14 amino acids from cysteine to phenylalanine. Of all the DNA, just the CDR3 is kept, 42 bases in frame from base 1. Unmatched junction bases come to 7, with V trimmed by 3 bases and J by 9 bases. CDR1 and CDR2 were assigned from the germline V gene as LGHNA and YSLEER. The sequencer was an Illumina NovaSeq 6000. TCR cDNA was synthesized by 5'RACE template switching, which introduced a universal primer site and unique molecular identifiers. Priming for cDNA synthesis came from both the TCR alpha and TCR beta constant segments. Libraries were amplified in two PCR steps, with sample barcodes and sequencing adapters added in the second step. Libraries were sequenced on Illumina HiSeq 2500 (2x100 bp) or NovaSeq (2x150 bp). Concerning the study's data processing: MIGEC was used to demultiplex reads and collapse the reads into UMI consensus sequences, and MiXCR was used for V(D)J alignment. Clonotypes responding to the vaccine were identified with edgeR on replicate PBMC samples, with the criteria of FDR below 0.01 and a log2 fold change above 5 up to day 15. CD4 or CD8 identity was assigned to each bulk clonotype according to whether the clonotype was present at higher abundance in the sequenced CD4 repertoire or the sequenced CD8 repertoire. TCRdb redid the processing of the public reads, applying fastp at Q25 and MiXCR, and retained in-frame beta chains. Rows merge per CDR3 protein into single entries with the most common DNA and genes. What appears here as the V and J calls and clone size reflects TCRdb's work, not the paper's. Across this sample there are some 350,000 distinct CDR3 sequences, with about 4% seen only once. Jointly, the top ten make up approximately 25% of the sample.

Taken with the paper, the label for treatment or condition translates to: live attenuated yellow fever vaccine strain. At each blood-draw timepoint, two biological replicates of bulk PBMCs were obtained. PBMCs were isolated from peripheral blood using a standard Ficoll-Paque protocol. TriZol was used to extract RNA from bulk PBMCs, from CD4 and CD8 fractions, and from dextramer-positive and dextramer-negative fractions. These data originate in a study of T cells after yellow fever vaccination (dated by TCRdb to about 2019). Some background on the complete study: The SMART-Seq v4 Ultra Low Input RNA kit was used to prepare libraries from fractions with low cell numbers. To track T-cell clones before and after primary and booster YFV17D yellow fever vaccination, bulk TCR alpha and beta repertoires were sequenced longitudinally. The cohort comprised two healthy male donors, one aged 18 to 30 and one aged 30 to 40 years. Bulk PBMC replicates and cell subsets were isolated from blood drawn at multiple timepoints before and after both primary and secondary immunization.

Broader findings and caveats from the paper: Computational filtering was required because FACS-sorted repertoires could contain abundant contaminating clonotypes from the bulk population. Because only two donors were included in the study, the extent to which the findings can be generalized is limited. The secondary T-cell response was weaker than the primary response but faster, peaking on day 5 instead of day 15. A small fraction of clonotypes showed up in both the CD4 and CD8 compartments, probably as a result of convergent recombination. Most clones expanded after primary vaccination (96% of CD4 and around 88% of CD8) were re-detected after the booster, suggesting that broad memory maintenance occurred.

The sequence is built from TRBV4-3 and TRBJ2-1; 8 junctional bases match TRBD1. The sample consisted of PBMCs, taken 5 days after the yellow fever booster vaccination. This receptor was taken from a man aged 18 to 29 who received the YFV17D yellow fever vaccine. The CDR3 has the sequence CASSQADRAAEQFF. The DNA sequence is TGCGCCAGCAGCCAGGCGGACAGGGCGGCTGAGCAGTTCTTC.